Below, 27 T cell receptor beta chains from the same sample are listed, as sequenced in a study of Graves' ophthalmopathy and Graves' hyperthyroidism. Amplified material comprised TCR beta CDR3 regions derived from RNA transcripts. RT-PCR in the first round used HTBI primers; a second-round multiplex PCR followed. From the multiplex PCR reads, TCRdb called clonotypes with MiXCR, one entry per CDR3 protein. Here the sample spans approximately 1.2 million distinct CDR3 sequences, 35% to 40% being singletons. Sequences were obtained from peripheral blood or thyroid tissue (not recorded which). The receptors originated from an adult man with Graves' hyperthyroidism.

The CDR3 loop reads CASSQRDGRESDTQYF. DNA of the CDR3: TGTGCCAGCAGTCAACGGGACGGGCGGGAGTCAGATACGCAGTATTTT. The chain recombines TRBV12-3 or TRBV12-4 with TRBJ2-3; 7 nucleotides agree with TRBD2. This CDR3 has 16 amino acids. The J segment lost 4 bases and the V segment lost 5 bases, leaving 12 bases of the junction unmatched.

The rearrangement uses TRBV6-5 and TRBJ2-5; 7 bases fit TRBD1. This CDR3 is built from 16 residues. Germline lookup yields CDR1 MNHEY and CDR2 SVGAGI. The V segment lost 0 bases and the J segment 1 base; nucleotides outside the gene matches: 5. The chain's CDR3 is CASSYSLRTGQETQYF. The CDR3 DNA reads TGTGCCAGCAGTTACTCACTACGGACAGGCCAAGAGACCCAGTACTTC.

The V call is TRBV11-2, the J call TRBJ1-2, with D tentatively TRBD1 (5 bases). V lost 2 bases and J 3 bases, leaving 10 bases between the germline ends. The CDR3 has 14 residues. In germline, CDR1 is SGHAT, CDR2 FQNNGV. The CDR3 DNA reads TGTGCCAGCAGCTTATCGGGGGTAGACTATGGCTACACCTTC. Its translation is CASSLSGVDYGYTF. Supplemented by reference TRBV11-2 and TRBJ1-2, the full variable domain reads EAGVAQSPRYKIIEKRQSVAFWCNPISGHATLYWYQQILGQGPKLLIQFQNNGVVDDSQLPKDRFSAERLKGVDSTLKIQPAKLEDSAVYLCASSLSGVDYGYTFGSGTRLTVV.

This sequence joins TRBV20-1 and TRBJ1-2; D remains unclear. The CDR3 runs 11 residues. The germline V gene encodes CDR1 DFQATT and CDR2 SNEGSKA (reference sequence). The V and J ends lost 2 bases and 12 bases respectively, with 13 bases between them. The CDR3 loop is CSARTISGNTF. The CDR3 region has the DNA TGCAGTGCTAGAACTATCTCTGGAAACACCTTC.

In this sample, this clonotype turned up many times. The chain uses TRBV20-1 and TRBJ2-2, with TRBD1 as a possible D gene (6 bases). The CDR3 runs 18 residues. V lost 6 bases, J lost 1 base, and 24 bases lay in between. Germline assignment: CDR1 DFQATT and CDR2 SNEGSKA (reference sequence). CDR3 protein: CSARVLGRGSGNTGELFF. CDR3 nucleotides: TGCAGTGCCCGAGTATTGGGCAGGGGATCGGGGAACACCGGGGAGCTGTTTTTT.

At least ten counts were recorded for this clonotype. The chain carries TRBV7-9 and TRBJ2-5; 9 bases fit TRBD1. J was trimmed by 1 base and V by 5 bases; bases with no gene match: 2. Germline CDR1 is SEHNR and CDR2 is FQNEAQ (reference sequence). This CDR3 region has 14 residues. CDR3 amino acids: CASSLQGAQETQYF. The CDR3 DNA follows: TGTGCCAGCAGCCTACAGGGGGCCCAAGAGACCCAGTACTTC.

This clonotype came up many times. The DNA for the CDR3 is TGTGCCAGCAGACAGGGACAGACCCATAACTATGGCTACACCTTC. Protein product: CASRQGQTHNYGYTF. This chain links TRBV6-6 with TRBJ1-2; 7 nucleotides line up with TRBD1. Per germline, CDR1 MNHNY and CDR2 SVGAGI (reference sequence). The length of the CDR3 is 15 residues. The V gene end was trimmed by 6 bases and the J gene end by 1 base; junction bases not matched to a gene: 8.

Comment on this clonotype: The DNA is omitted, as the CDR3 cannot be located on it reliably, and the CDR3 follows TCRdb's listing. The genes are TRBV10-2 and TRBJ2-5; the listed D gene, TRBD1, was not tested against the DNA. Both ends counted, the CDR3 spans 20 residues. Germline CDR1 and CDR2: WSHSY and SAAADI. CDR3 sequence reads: CASRGDRVSGYTFGSGTQYF.

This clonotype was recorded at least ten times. The chain's CDR3 is CASSFRGNGYTF. The CDR3 DNA reads as TGTGCCAGCAGTTTTCGGGGAAATGGCTACACCTTC. The chain joins TRBV12-3 or TRBV12-4 to TRBJ1-2; D call uncertain. The CDR3 runs to 12 residues. The V end was cut by 3 bases, the J end by 6 bases, with 8 bases between.

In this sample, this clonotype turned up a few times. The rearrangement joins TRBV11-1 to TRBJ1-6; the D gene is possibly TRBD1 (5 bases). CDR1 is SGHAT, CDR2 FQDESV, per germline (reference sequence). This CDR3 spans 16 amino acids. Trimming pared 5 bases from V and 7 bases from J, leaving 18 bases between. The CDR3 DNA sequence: TGTGCCAGCAGCCCCCCGACGGCAGGGCCAAATTCACCCCTCCACTTT. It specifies CASSPPTAGPNSPLHF.

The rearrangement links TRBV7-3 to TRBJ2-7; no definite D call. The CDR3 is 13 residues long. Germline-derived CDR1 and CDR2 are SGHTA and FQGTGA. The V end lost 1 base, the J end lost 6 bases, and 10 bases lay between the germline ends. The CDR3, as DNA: TGTGCCAGCAGCTTAAGCGCAGAGTTCGAGCAGTACTTC. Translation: CASSLSAEFEQYF.

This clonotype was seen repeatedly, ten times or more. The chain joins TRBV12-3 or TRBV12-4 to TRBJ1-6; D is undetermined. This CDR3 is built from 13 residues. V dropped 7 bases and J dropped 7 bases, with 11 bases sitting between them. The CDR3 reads CASKERINSPLHF. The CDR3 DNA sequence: TGTGCCAGCAAGGAGAGGATAAATTCACCCCTCCACTTT.

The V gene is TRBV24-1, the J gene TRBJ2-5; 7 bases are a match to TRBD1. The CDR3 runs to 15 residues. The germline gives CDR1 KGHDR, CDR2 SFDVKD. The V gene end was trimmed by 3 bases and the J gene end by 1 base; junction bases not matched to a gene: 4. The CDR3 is CATSDLGQTQETQYF. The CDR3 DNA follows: TGTGCCACCAGTGATCTGGGACAGACCCAAGAGACCCAGTACTTC.

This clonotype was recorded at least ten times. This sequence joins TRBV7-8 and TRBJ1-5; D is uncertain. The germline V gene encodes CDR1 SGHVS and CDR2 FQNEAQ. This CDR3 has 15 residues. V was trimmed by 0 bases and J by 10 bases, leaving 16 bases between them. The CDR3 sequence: CASSLAPGVLEPQHF. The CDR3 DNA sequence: TGTGCCAGCAGCTTAGCCCCCGGGGTTCTGGAACCCCAGCATTTT.

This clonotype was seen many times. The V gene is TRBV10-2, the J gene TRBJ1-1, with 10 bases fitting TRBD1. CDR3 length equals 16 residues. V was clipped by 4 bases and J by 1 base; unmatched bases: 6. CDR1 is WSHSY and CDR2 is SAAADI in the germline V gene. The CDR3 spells CASSARRDRGNTEAFF. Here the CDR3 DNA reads TGCGCCAGCAGTGCGAGGAGGGACAGGGGGAACACTGAAGCTTTCTTT.

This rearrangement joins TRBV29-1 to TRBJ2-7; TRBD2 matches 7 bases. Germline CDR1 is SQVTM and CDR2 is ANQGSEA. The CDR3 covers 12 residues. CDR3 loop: CSLTSGINEQYF. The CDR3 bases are TGCAGTTTGACGAGCGGGATTAACGAGCAGTACTTC.

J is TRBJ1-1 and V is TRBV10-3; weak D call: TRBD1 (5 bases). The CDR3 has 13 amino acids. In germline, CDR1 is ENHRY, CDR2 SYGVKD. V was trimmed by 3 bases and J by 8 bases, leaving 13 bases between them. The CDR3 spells CAISDGLGEEAFF. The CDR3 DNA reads TGTGCCATCAGTGATGGGTTAGGGGAAGAAGCTTTCTTT.

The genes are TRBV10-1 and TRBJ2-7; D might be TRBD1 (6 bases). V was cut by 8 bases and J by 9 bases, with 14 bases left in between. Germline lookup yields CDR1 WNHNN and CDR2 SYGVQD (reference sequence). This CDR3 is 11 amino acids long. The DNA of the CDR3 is TGCGCCAGCGGGTATGGGGACATGCAGTACTTC. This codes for CASGYGDMQYF.

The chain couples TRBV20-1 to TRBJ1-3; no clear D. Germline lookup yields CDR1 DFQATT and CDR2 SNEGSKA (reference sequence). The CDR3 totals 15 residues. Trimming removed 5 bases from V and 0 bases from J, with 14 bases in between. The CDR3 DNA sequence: TGCAGTGCTTACCCCGACACGAGCTCTGGAAACACCATATATTTT. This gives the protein CSAYPDTSSGNTIYF.

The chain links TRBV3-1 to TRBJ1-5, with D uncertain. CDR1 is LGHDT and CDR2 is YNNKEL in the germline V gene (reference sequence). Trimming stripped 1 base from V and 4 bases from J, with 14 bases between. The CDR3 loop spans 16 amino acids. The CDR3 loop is CASSQGLIDLNQPQHF. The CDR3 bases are TGTGCCAGCAGCCAAGGTCTAATAGACCTGAATCAGCCCCAGCATTTT.

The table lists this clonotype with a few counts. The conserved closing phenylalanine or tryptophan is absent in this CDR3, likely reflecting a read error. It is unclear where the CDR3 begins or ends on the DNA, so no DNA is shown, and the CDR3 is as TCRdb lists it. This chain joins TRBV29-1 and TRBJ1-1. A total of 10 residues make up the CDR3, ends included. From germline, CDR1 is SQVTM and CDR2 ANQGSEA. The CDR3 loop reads CSVKTSTAYS.

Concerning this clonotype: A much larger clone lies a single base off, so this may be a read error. The CDR3 bases are TGTGCCAGCAGCCAGGACTACCGAGCCGACACCGGGGAGCTGTTTTTT. This codes for CASSQDYRADTGELFF. The chain recombines TRBV7-2 with TRBJ2-2, with D possibly being TRBD2 (6 bases). The CDR3 extends over 16 amino acids. V was trimmed by 5 bases and J by 3 bases, leaving 16 bases between them. The germline V gene encodes CDR1 SGHTA and CDR2 FQGNSA.

For the CDR3, the DNA is TGTGCCACCAGCAGCACTAGCGGGGGGGCCGAGGAGACCCAGTACTTC. It translates to CATSSTSGGAEETQYF. V is TRBV24-1 and J is TRBJ2-5; TRBD2 matches 13 bases. Per germline, CDR1 KGHDR and CDR2 SFDVKD. The CDR3 extends over 16 amino acids. The J segment lost 5 bases and the V segment lost 7 bases, leaving 9 bases of the junction unmatched.

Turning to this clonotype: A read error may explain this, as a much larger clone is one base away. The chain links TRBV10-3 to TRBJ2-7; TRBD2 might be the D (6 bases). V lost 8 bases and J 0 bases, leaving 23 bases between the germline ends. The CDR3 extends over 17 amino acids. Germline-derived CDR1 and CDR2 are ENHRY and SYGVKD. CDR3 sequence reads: CAISHPSIAVNSYEQYF. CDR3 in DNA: TGTGCCATCTCCCACCCTTCAATAGCGGTCAACTCCTACGAGCAGTACTTC.

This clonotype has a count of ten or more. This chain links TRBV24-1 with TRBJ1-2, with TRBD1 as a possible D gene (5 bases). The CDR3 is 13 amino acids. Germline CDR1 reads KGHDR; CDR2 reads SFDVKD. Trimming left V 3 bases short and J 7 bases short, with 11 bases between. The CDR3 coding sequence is TGTGCCACCAGTGATGAGGGGTGGAGTGGCTACACCTTC. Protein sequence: CATSDEGWSGYTF.

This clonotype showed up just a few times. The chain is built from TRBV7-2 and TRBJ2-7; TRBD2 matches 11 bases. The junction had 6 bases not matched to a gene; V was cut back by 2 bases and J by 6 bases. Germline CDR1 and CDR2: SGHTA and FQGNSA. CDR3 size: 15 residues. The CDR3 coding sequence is TGTGCCAGCAGCTTACCGACTAGCGGGACGGGCGAGCAGTACTTC. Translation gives CASSLPTSGTGEQYF.

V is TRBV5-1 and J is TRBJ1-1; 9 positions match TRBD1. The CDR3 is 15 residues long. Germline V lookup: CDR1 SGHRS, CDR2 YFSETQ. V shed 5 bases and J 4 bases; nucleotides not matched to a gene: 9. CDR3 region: CASRTGQGQGTEAFF. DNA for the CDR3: TGCGCCAGCAGAACGGGACAGGGACAGGGCACTGAAGCTTTCTTT. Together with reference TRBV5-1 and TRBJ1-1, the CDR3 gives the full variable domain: KAGVTQTPRYLIKTRGQQVTLSCSPISGHRSVSWYQQTPGQGLQFLFEYFSETQRNKGNFPGRFSGRQFSNSRSEMNVSTLELGDSALYLCASRTGQGQGTEAFFGQGTRLTVV.